The clone carrying this T cell receptor beta chain has a single count. Profiled with immunoSEQ multiplex PCR; TCRdb holds only in-frame clones, not every one. The repertoire consists of some 140,000 clones, with roughly 90% occurring once and the leading ten covering 1.9%. Germline CDR1 SGHRS, CDR2 YFSETQ. The CDR3 spans 16 residues. Germline trimming cut 3 bases from V and 4 bases from J; bases unmatched to any gene: 9. The data derive from a study of T cell responses to AZD1222 COVID-19 vaccine. The rearrangement joins TRBV5-1 to TRBJ1-1, with 10 bases identical to TRBD1. The sequence derives from an adult in good health. Sequenced material: peripheral blood, taken on day 0 of AZD1222 vaccination. The CDR3 sequence is CASSYSTGGLGTEAFF. The CDR3 bases are TGCGCCAGCAGCTACTCGACAGGGGGCTTAGGCACTGAAGCTTTCTTT.